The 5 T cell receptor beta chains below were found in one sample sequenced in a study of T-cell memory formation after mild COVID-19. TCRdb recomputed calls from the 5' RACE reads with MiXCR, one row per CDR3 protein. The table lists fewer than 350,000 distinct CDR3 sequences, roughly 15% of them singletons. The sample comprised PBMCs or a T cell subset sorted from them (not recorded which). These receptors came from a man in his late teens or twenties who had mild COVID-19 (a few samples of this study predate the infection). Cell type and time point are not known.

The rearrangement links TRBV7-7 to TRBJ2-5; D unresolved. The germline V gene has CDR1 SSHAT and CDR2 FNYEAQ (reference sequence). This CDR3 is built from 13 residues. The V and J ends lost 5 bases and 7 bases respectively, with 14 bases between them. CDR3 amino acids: CASSPESTGTQYF. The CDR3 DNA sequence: TGTGCCAGCAGCCCGGAGTCGACGGGGACCCAGTACTTC.

Here the CDR3 reads CASSYGAGLHTGELFF. CDR3 nucleotides: TGTGCCAGCAGTTACGGGGCAGGGCTTCACACCGGGGAGCTGTTTTTT. The rearrangement uses TRBV6-5 and TRBJ2-2; perhaps TRBD1 as D (5 bases). CDR1 and CDR2 from the germline V gene are MNHEY and SVGAGI. V lost 2 bases, J lost 3 bases, and 13 bases lay in between. CDR3 length: 16 residues.

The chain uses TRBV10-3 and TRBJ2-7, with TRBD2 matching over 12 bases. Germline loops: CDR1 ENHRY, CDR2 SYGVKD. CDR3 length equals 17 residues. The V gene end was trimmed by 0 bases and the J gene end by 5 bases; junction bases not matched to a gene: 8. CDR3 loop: CAISESPLAGGPHEQYF. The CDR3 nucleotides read TGTGCCATCAGTGAGTCTCCACTAGCGGGAGGACCCCACGAGCAGTACTTC.

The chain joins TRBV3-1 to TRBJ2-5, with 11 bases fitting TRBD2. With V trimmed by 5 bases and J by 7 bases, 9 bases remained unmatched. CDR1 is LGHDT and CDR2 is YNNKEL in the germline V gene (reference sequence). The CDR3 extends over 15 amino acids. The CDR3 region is CASSETSGVIGTQYF. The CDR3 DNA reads TGTGCCAGCAGCGAGACTAGCGGGGTTATCGGGACCCAGTACTTC.

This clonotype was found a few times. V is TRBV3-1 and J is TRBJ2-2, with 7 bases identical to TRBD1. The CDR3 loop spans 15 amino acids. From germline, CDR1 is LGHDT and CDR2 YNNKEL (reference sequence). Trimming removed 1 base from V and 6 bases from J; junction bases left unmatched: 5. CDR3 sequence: CASSQAGQQAGELFF. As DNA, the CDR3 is TGTGCCAGCAGCCAAGCGGGACAGCAGGCCGGGGAGCTGTTTTTT.